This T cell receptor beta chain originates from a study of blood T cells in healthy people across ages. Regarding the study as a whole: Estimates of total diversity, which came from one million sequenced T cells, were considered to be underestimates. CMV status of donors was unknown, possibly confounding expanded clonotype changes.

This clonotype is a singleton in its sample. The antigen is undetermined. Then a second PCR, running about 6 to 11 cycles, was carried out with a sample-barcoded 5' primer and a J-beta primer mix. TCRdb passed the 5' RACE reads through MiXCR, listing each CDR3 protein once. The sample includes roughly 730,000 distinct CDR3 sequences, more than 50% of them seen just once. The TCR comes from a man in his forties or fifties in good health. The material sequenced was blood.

CDR3 sequence (DNA): TGTGCCAGCAGCCCATCACAGGGAGTGAATTCACCCCTCCACTTT. This translates into CASSPSQGVNSPLHF. The rearrangement uses TRBV5-5 and TRBJ1-6, with TRBD1 as a possible D gene (6 bases). CDR1 is SGHKS and CDR2 is YYEKEE in the germline V gene (reference sequence). The V gene lost 4 bases and the J gene lost 7 bases, with 15 bases spanning the gap. CDR3 size: 15 residues.